This record concerns one T cell receptor (beta chain) sequence. Its antigen remains unidentified. This specimen belongs to a study of graft-versus-host responses after intestinal transplantation. For the study at large: Transplant recipients had multivisceral, liver-intestinal, or isolated intestinal grafts. After anti-thymocyte globulin induction, recipients took tacrolimus and steroids for three to four years. General study points: Allografts of one patient group, those with graft-donor T cell macrochimerism, had high graft-versus-host to host-versus-graft clonal ratios.

Method: immunoSEQ multiplex PCR; TCRdb's copy keeps in-frame clones and lacks some. The sample shows fewer than 90,000 clones, 85% to 95% of them seen only once. The ends lost 8 bases at V and 0 bases at J; junction bases unmatched: 13. Germline lookup yields CDR1 LNHDA and CDR2 SQIVND (reference sequence). CDR3 length equals 18 residues. Sequenced material: unstimulated CD4+ T cells sorted from spleen or lymph node cells, taken before transplant. The clonotype originates from a human donor who was the organ donor for an intestinal transplant. J is TRBJ2-2 and V is TRBV19, with 9 nucleotides matching TRBD1. The CDR3 DNA reads TGTGCCAGTGCGACCGGGACAGGGAGGTTTTCGAACACCGGGGAGCTGTTTTTT. This sequence encodes CASATGTGRFSNTGELFF.